This passage covers 15 T cell receptor beta chains from one sample sequenced in a study of cytomegalovirus exposure and HLA in healthy donors. With 60 Vbeta and 13 Jbeta primers, the PCR was carried out. Measured with immunoSEQ multiplex PCR; TCRdb has only the in-frame clones, and not every one. The sample consists of 200,000 to 250,000 clones, 83% of them appearing once. Sequencing was done on a sample of PBMCs. The source is a girl aged 5 to 17 in good health and CMV-seronegative.

This clone has a handful of counts. J is TRBJ1-1 and V is TRBV5-6, with a tentative D call TRBD1 (5 bases). Per germline, CDR1 SGHDT and CDR2 YYEEEE. V was pared by 4 bases and J by 0 bases, with 10 bases between. The CDR3 contains 14 residues. The CDR3 DNA reads TGTGCCAGCAGCCCCAGGGACTTGAACACTGAAGCTTTCTTT. It yields the protein CASSPRDLNTEAFF.

The chain combines TRBV4-1 with TRBJ2-1, with unresolved D. Between the trimmed V and J ends, which lost 0 bases and 9 bases, there was a span of 9 bases. The CDR3 length is 13 residues. Germline V gene lookup returns CDR1 MGHRA and CDR2 YSYEKL. CDR3 sequence reads: CASSQDAAGEQFF. CDR3 DNA: TGCGCCAGCAGCCAAGACGCGGCTGGTGAGCAGTTCTTC.

This clone was counted between two and nine times. This rearrangement joins TRBV6-1 to TRBJ1-1; maybe TRBD1 (6 bases). This CDR3 has 15 residues. Deletions cut 5 bases from V and 2 bases from J, with 15 bases between. Germline loops: CDR1 MNHNS, CDR2 SASEGT. The CDR3 nucleotides read TGTGCCAGCAGTTCCCAGGGGATAGGAAACACTGAAGCTTTCTTT. Amino acid sequence: CASSSQGIGNTEAFF.

V gene TRBV6-6 combines with J gene TRBJ1-2, with 7 bases aligning to TRBD1. The trim removed 0 bases at V and 7 bases at J, leaving 5 bases unmatched. Germline CDR1 is MNHNY and CDR2 is SVGAGI (reference sequence). The CDR3 runs 14 residues. The chain's CDR3 is CASSYSTGTGGYTF. The CDR3 DNA reads TGTGCCAGCAGTTACTCGACAGGGACGGGTGGCTACACCTTC.

The CDR3 region is CASSWGGYEQYF. CDR3 bases: TGCGCCAGCAGCTGGGGCGGCTACGAGCAGTACTTC. The chain has TRBV5-1 and TRBJ2-5; D may be TRBD1 (5 bases). The end of the DNA fits TRBJ2-7 better, so the J call may be wrong. CDR3 length: 12 residues. The germline V gene encodes CDR1 SGHRS and CDR2 YFSETQ.

This clone was counted a few times. The chain recombines TRBV10-3 with TRBJ2-5, with a tentative D call TRBD1 (6 bases). V was pared by 9 bases and J by 2 bases, with 13 bases between. The CDR3 sequence is 13 residues long. The germline V gene encodes CDR1 ENHRY and CDR2 SYGVKD. The chain's CDR3 is CAIQGGPQETQYF. The CDR3 DNA follows: TGTGCCATTCAAGGGGGTCCGCAAGAGACCCAGTACTTC.

This chain links TRBV6-1 with TRBJ2-7; D perhaps matches TRBD2 (6 bases). The germline V and J ends were trimmed by 6 bases and 3 bases, with 12 bases remaining between them. Germline-derived CDR1 and CDR2 are MNHNS and SASEGT. The CDR3 is made up of 13 amino acids. The chain's CDR3 is CASSRGTLYEQYF. For the CDR3, the DNA is TGTGCCAGCAGCCGCGGGACCCTCTACGAGCAGTACTTC.

V gene TRBV2 combines with J gene TRBJ1-4, with 8 bases matching TRBD1. The V gene end was trimmed by 5 bases and the J gene end by 3 bases; junction bases not matched to a gene: 5. Germline V lookup: CDR1 SNHLY, CDR2 FYNNEI. The CDR3 spans 15 residues. The CDR3 loop reads CASSSTGAANEKLFF. For the CDR3, the DNA is TGTGCCAGCAGTTCGACAGGGGCGGCTAATGAAAAACTGTTTTTT. Drawing the rest from reference TRBV2 and TRBJ1-4, the complete variable domain is EPEVTQTPSHQVTQMGQEVILRCVPISNHLYFYWYRQILGQKVEFLVSFYNNEISEKSEIFDDQFSVERPDGSNFTLKIRSTKLEDSAMYFCASSSTGAANEKLFFGSGTQLSVL.

The CDR3 reads CASRTGVNPNYGYTF. The CDR3 DNA reads TGTGCCAGCAGGACAGGGGTCAACCCTAACTATGGCTACACCTTC. The chain couples TRBV21-1 to TRBJ1-2; TRBD1 is the table's D call and was not checked against the DNA. TRBV21-1 is marked as a pseudogene. This CDR3 region has 15 residues.

V is TRBV6-5 and J is TRBJ2-5, with TRBD2 matching over 9 bases. With 0 bases clipped from V and 9 bases from J, the junction kept 5 bases outside the gene matches. CDR3 length: 14 amino acids. Germline V gene data show CDR1 as MNHEY and CDR2 as SVGAGI. The DNA of the CDR3 is TGTGCCAGCAGTTACTCGGCTAGCGGGGAGCCCCAGTACTTC. Translating it yields CASSYSASGEPQYF.

The CDR3 spells CASSLGRNRGPGNTIYF. CDR3 bases: TGTGCCAGCAGCCTTGGCCGAAACAGGGGGCCTGGAAACACCATATATTTT. V usage is TRBV5-4 and J usage is TRBJ1-3; 9 bases are a match to TRBD1. The germline V gene has CDR1 SGHNT and CDR2 YYREEE (reference sequence). The ends lost 4 bases at V and 2 bases at J; junction bases unmatched: 10. The CDR3 length is 17 residues.

This clone was seen once. The chain employs TRBV7-9 and TRBJ2-2; a weak D match, TRBD1 (6 bases). Trimming took off 1 base at V and 0 bases at J, with 12 bases between the two ends. The CDR3 length is 17 residues. Germline CDR1 SEHNR, CDR2 FQNEAQ (reference sequence). For the CDR3, the DNA is TGTGCCAGCAGCTTAGGTCCTGGACAGACGAACACCGGGGAGCTGTTTTTT. This codes for CASSLGPGQTNTGELFF.

The V and J genes are TRBV4-2 and TRBJ1-6; unclear D gene. This CDR3 comprises 17 residues. The germline V gene has CDR1 LGHNA and CDR2 YNFKEQ. With 1 base removed from V and 7 bases from J, the gap between germline ends came to 17 bases. The CDR3 bases are TGTGCCAGCAGCCAAGGGTCGATAGAGCAGACAAATTCACCCCTCCACTTT. This sequence encodes CASSQGSIEQTNSPLHF.

The gene calls are TRBV19 and TRBJ2-6; D uncertain. Trimming took 3 bases from V and 0 from J, leaving 6 bases between them. The V gene's germline CDR1 is LNHDA and CDR2 SQIVND (reference sequence). This CDR3 spans 15 amino acids. As DNA, the CDR3 is TGTGCCAGTAGTATTAGCAACTCTGGGGCCAACGTCCTGACTTTC. It encodes CASSISNSGANVLTF.

The chain has TRBV5-8 and TRBJ1-5, with D tentatively TRBD1 (6 bases). V was cut by 0 bases and J by 4 bases, with 14 bases left in between. The germline gives CDR1 SGHTS, CDR2 YDEGEE. This CDR3 has 16 residues. Here the CDR3 reads CASSLEQGIGNQPQHF. For the CDR3, the DNA is TGTGCCAGCAGCTTGGAACAGGGCATTGGAAATCAGCCCCAGCATTTT.